These 5 T cell receptor beta chains were all obtained from the same sample, sequenced in a study of response to subunit inactivated influenza vaccine. TCRdb fed the RT-PCR reads into MiXCR, producing one record per CDR3 protein. The sample records roughly 540,000 distinct CDR3 sequences, approximately 24% being singletons. These same data were also listed under a study on T cells expressing NK-cell markers. That source adds: The authors generated TCR beta cDNA through 5'RACE template switching with UMIs.

The source was CD4+ T cells sorted from PBMCs, collected roughly 13 days after vaccination. The receptors were gathered from a man between 50 and 59 years old who received an inactivated influenza vaccine.

This clonotype was detected a few times. This chain links TRBV28 with TRBJ2-1; D call uncertain. The CDR3 spans 17 residues. Germline assignment: CDR1 MDHEN and CDR2 SYDVKM. Between the trimmed V and J ends, which lost 3 bases and 7 bases, there was a span of 22 bases. For the CDR3, the DNA is TGTGCCAGCAGTTTGCGTCGATTCGGGCGGAGTGGTAATGAGCAGTTCTTC. This gives the protein CASSLRRFGRSGNEQFF.

This clonotype showed up just once. The chain employs TRBV5-1 and TRBJ2-3; 7 bases match TRBD1. V trimming: 4 bases; J trimming: 5 bases; junction bases outside the gene matches: 13. Germline-derived CDR1 and CDR2 are SGHRS and YFSETQ. This CDR3 is 16 amino acids long. Written as DNA, the CDR3 is TGCGCCAGCAGCCTGCGGACAGGACGCCAGGGAGATACGCAGTATTTT. Translation: CASSLRTGRQGDTQYF.

V gene TRBV20-1 combines with J gene TRBJ1-6; D call uncertain. Between the trimmed V and J ends, which lost 3 bases and 7 bases, there was a span of 10 bases. Germline V lookup: CDR1 DFQATT, CDR2 SNEGSKA (reference sequence). The CDR3 is made up of 13 amino acids. CDR3 region: CSASREGNSPLHF. CDR3 sequence (DNA): TGCAGTGCTAGTCGGGAGGGAAATTCACCCCTCCACTTT.

V usage is TRBV6-2 or TRBV6-3 and J usage is TRBJ2-5; no clear D. The V end was cut by 8 bases, the J end by 9 bases, with 25 bases between. The germline V gene has CDR1 MNHEY and CDR2 SVGEGT. This CDR3 spans 15 amino acids. The CDR3 region is CASGYRRTAASSQYF. CDR3 DNA: TGTGCCAGCGGGTACCGAAGAACGGCCGCATCGTCCCAGTACTTC.

This sequence joins TRBV6-2 or TRBV6-3 and TRBJ2-1; D may be TRBD1 or TRBD2 (5 bases each). The CDR3 contains 15 residues. V shed 6 bases and J shed 7 bases, with 19 bases lying between them. Looked up from germline, CDR1 is MNHEY and CDR2 is SVGEGT. The CDR3 DNA reads as TGTGCCAGCAGCCTGGGACGGGCCTCCTGGAATGAGCAGTTCTTC. Its protein product is CASSLGRASWNEQFF.